This TCR beta chain appears in the sequencing data of a study of T cells after yellow fever vaccination. Points from the study as a whole: Reappearing after the booster were most of the clones from primary vaccination (roughly 96% CD4, 70% to 90% CD8). Just a small share of clonotypes turned up in the CD4 compartment as well as the CD8 compartment. FACS-sorted repertoires might harbor abundant contaminating clonotypes from the bulk population.

CDR1 is SGHTA and CDR2 is FQGNSA in the germline V gene. This CDR3 has 15 amino acids. J lost 8 bases, V lost 8 bases, and 13 bases had no gene match. From the 5' RACE reads, TCRdb called clonotypes with MiXCR, one entry per CDR3 protein. Of approximately 340,000 distinct CDR3 sequences listed, 7.5% to 9% are singletons. About this clonotype itself: Its antigen is unidentified.

This sequence originates from a man younger than 30 who received the YFV17D yellow fever vaccine. Here the sequenced sample was PBMCs, taken on the day of the first yellow fever vaccination. The chain links TRBV7-2 to TRBJ2-1; 9 bases agree with TRBD2. DNA for the CDR3: TGTGCCAGCCGATTGCTCAGCGGGGGGCAGGATGAGCAGTTCTTC. This gives the protein CASRLLSGGQDEQFF.